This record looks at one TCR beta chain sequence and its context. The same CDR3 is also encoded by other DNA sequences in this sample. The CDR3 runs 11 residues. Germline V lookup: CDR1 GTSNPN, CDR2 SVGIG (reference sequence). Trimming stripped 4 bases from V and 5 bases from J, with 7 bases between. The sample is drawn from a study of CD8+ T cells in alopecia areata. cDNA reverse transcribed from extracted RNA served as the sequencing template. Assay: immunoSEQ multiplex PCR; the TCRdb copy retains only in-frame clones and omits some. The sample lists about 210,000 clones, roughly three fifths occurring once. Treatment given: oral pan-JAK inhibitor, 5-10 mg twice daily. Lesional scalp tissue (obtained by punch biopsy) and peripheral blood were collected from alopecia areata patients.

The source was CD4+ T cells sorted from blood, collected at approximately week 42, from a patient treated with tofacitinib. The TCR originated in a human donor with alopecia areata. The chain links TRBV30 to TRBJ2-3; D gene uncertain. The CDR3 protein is CAWTIGDTQYF. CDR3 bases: TGTGCCTGGACAATTGGAGATACGCAGTATTTT.